What follows are 10 T cell receptor beta chains derived from one specimen sequenced in a study of cytomegalovirus exposure and HLA in healthy donors. The PCR contained 60 Vbeta and 13 Jbeta primers. Some clones are missing from TCRdb's copy, which holds only in-frame ones; the method was immunoSEQ multiplex PCR. This sample carries around 170,000 clones, 70% to 80% of them seen once, and the ten largest clones take about 1.3%. Sequencing used PBMCs. Receptors originate from a male donor in good health and CMV-seronegative.

This clone is a singleton in its sample. This chain links TRBV6-5 with TRBJ2-3; 14 nucleotides agree with TRBD2. With 4 bases clipped from V and 1 base from J, the junction kept 1 base outside the gene matches. This CDR3 has 16 residues. In germline, CDR1 is MNHEY, CDR2 SVGAGI. The CDR3 region is CASSSGLAGGTDTQYF. The CDR3 DNA reads as TGTGCCAGCAGTTCGGGACTAGCGGGAGGCACAGATACGCAGTATTTT.

The gene calls are TRBV11-2 and TRBJ2-7; TRBD2 matches at 8 bases. CDR1 is SGHAT, CDR2 FQNNGV, per germline. V gave up 5 bases and J gave up 0 bases; unmatched junction bases: 6. The CDR3 is made up of 15 amino acids. CDR3 in amino acids: CASSKGSGGSYEQYF. DNA of the CDR3: TGTGCCAGCAGCAAGGGGAGCGGGGGCTCCTACGAGCAGTACTTC.

The CDR3 DNA sequence: TGTGCCAGTAATGAGGGACTTCACACAGATACGCAGTATTTT. Protein: CASNEGLHTDTQYF. V and J are TRBV19 and TRBJ2-3, with D possibly matching TRBD2 (6 bases). The CDR3 spans 14 residues. V dropped 7 bases and J dropped 2 bases, with 13 bases sitting between them. Germline loops: CDR1 LNHDA, CDR2 SQIVND (reference sequence).

The CDR3 DNA reads TGTGCCAGCAGCTTAGATCAGTCTGGGACTAGCGGGCCTAGGAGTGAGCAGTTCTTC. Translated, it gives CASSLDQSGTSGPRSEQFF. This rearrangement joins TRBV11-3 to TRBJ2-1; 12 bases align to TRBD2. Germline CDR1 is SGHNT and CDR2 is YENEEA. This CDR3 comprises 19 residues. V shed 0 bases, J shed 9 bases, and the junction held 15 bases outside the gene matches.

This clone was detected only a few times. The genes are TRBV7-2 and TRBJ1-5, with D tentatively TRBD1 (6 bases). This CDR3 is 15 amino acids long. Per germline, CDR1 SGHTA and CDR2 FQGNSA. Trimming shortened V by 1 base and J by 5 bases, and 12 bases separated the two germline ends. The CDR3 region is CASSLDPGEYQPQHF. In DNA form, the CDR3 reads TGTGCCAGCAGCTTAGATCCAGGGGAGTATCAGCCCCAGCATTTT.

The chain links TRBV6-5 to TRBJ2-5; TRBD1 might be the D (6 bases). The germline CDR1 and CDR2 sequences are MNHEY and SVGAGI. Between the trimmed V and J ends, which lost 0 bases and 2 bases, there was a span of 13 bases. The CDR3 contains 16 residues. The CDR3 loop is CASSYSGTPVQETQYF. The CDR3 nucleotides are TGTGCCAGCAGTTACTCCGGGACACCTGTTCAAGAGACCCAGTACTTC.

This rearrangement joins TRBV6-5 to TRBJ2-5, with 8 bases matching TRBD1. CDR1 and CDR2 from the germline V gene are MNHEY and SVGAGI. CDR3 length: 15 amino acids. With V trimmed by 6 bases and J by 2 bases, 8 bases remained unmatched. The CDR3 is CASSLTHRGQETQYF. The DNA for the CDR3 is TGTGCCAGCAGCCTCACGCACAGGGGGCAAGAGACCCAGTACTTC.

The rearrangement links TRBV19 to TRBJ2-7; 7 bases match TRBD1. Trimming cost V 3 bases and J 0 bases; bases outside gene matches: 2. The CDR3 contains 14 residues. The germline V gene encodes CDR1 LNHDA and CDR2 SQIVND (reference sequence). CDR3 nucleotides: TGTGCCAGTAGTATCCCAGGGGGCTCCTACGAGCAGTACTTC. Translation: CASSIPGGSYEQYF.

The V call is TRBV5-1, the J call TRBJ1-2; D ambiguous. V lost 0 bases and J 8 bases, leaving 14 bases between the germline ends. The germline V gene encodes CDR1 SGHRS and CDR2 YFSETQ. The CDR3 runs 14 residues. CDR3 DNA: TGCGCCAGCAGCTTGGACGTGGGTTCGGAGGGCTACACCTTC. It specifies CASSLDVGSEGYTF. Full variable domain (remainder filled in from reference TRBV5-1 and TRBJ1-2): KAGVTQTPRYLIKTRGQQVTLSCSPISGHRSVSWYQQTPGQGLQFLFEYFSETQRNKGNFPGRFSGRQFSNSRSEMNVSTLELGDSALYLCASSLDVGSEGYTFGSGTRLTVV.

This sequence joins TRBV27 and TRBJ2-1, with 9 bases aligning to TRBD2. The V gene end was trimmed by 4 bases and the J gene end by 3 bases; junction bases not matched to a gene: 10. There are 17 residues in the CDR3. CDR1 MNHEY and CDR2 SMNVEV come from the germline V gene (reference sequence). The CDR3: CASSYNSGRLVYNEQFF. DNA for the CDR3: TGTGCCAGCAGTTATAATAGCGGGAGATTAGTCTACAATGAGCAGTTCTTC.